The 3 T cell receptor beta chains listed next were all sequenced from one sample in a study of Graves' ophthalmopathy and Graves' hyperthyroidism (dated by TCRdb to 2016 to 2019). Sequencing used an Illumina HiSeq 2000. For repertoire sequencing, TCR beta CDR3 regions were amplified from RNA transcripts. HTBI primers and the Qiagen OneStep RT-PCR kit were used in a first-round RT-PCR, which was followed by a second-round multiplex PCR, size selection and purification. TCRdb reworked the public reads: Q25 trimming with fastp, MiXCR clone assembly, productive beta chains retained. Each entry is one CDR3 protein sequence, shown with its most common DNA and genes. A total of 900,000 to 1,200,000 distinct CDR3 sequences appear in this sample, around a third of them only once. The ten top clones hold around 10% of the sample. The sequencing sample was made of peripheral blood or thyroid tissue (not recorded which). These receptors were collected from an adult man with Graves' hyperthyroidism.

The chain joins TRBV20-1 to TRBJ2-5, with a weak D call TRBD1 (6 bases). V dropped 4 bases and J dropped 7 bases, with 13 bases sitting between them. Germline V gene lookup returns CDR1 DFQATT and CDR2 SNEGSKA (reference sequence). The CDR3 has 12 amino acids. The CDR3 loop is CSATGQGRTQYF. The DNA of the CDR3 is TGCAGTGCTACAGGGCAGGGGAGGACCCAGTACTTC.

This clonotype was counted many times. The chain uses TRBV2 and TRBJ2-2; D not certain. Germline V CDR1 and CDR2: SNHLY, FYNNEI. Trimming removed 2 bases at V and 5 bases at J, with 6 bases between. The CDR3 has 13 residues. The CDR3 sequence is CASSEIGTGELFF. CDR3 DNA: TGTGCCAGCAGTGAAATCGGAACCGGGGAGCTGTTTTTT. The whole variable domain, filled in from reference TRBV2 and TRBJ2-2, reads EPEVTQTPSHQVTQMGQEVILRCVPISNHLYFYWYRQILGQKVEFLVSFYNNEISEKSEIFDDQFSVERPDGSNFTLKIRSTKLEDSAMYFCASSEIGTGELFFGEGSRLTVL.

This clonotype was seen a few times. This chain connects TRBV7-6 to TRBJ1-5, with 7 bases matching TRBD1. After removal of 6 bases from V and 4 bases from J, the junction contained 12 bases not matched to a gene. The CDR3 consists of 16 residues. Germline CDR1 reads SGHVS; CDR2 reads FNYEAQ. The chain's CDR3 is CASSNLDREGNQPQHF. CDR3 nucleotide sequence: TGTGCCAGCAGTAACCTCGACAGGGAGGGAAATCAGCCCCAGCATTTT.